This T cell receptor (beta chain) is drawn from a study of regulatory T cells in long-lasting Graves disease. Described time point: persistent/refractory GD, antithyroid drugs over 5 years with positive TRAb. The authors made the TCR library using RNA they extracted from PBMCs. V was trimmed by 4 bases and J by 3 bases, leaving 7 bases between them. The CDR3 has 13 amino acids. Germline CDR1 MDHEN, CDR2 SYDVKM. To make TCR beta libraries, researchers used iRepertoire HTBI primers and Arm-PCR of CDR3 regions. TCRdb analysed the multiplex PCR reads with MiXCR anew, one entry per CDR3 protein. This sample carries 350,000 to 450,000 distinct CDR3 sequences, 20% to 25% of them seen once, and the ten largest clones take around 21%.

Sequencing used peripheral blood mononuclear cells (PBMCs), obtained when the disease was refractory, from a patient treated with antithyroid drugs. This clonotype originated in a female donor with Graves disease. V and J are TRBV28 and TRBJ2-1; TRBD1 or TRBD2 may be the D gene (5 bases each). The CDR3 sequence is CASSSRGYNEQFF. The CDR3 coding sequence is TGTGCCAGCAGTTCGAGGGGCTACAATGAGCAGTTCTTC.